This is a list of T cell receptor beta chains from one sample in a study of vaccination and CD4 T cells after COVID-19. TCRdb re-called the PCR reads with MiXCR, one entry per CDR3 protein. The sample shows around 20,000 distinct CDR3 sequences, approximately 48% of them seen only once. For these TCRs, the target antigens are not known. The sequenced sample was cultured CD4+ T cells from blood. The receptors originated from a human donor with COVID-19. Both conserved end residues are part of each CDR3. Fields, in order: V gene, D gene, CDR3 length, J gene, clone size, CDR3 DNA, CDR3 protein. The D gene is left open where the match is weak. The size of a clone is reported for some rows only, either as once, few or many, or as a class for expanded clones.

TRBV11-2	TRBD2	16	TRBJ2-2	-	TGTGCCAGCAGCTTAGATGTAGCGGGAAGGACCGGGGAGCTGTTTTTT	CASSLDVAGRTGELFF
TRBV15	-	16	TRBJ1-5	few	TGTGCCACCAGCAGAGAGATGTCGGCAGCAGGGCAGCCCCAGCATTTT	CATSREMSAAGQPQHF
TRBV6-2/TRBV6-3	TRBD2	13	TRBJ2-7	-	TGTGCCAGTACGGGGGGGAACTCCTACGAGCAGTACTTC	CASTGGNSYEQYF
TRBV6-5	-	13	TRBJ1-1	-	TGTGCCAGCAGTTACCCTAAGGCCGTTGAAGCTTTCTTT	CASSYPKAVEAFF
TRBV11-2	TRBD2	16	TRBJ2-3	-	TGTGCCAGCAGCTCCGGAGGGCGGGGGTTCACAGATACGCAGTATTTT	CASSSGGRGFTDTQYF
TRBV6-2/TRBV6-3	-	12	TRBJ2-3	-	TGTGCCAGCAGCATCGACAGAGATACGCAGTATTTT	CASSIDRDTQYF
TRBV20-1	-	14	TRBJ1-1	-	TGCAGTGCCCCCGCCGGGACGGGTGACACTGAAGCTTTCTTT	CSAPAGTGDTEAFF
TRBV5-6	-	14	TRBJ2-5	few	TGTGCCAGCAGCTCCCTACTAGCCCAAGAGACCCAGTACTTC	CASSSLLAQETQYF
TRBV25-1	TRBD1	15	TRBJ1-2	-	TGTGCCAGCAGTGAACCCGGACAGGGGTTTTATGGCTACACCTTC	CASSEPGQGFYGYTF
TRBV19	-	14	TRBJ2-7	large	TGTGCCAGTAGTATAGGAGTCAGCTCCTACGAGCAGTACTTC	CASSIGVSSYEQYF
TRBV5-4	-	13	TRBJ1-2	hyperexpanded	TGTGCCAGCAGCGGCGGGGAGTACTATGGCTACACCTTC	CASSGGEYYGYTF
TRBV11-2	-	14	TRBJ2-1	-	TGTGCCAGCAGCTTAGTGGCCCTCTACAATGAGCAGTTCTTC	CASSLVALYNEQFF
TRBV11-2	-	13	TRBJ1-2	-	TGTGCCAGCAGCCGAGACAGGAACTATGGCTACACCTTC	CASSRDRNYGYTF
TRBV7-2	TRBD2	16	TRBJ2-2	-	TGTGCCAGCAGCTTTCGACTAGCGGTAGGGACCGGGGAGCTGTTTTTT	CASSFRLAVGTGELFF
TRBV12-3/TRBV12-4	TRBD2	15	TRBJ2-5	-	TGTGCCAGCAGTTTGACTAGCGGGGACCGGGCGGCCCAGTACTTC	CASSLTSGDRAAQYF
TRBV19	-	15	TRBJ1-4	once	TGTGCCAGTACCCGGCAGCCAGCAACTAATGAAAAACTGTTTTTT	CASTRQPATNEKLFF
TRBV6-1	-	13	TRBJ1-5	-	TGTGCCAGCAGTGAAAATTGGAGTCAGCCCCAGCATTTT	CASSENWSQPQHF
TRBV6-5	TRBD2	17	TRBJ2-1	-	TGCGCCAGCAGTTACTCGTCGTCTAGCGGGGGGGCGAGGGAGCAGTTCTTC	CASSYSSSSGGAREQFF
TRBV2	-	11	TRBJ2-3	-	TGTGCCAGCAGCGTCCAGGCCGGACAGTATTTT	CASSVQAGQYF
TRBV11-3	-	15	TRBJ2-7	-	TGTGCCAGCAGTCAGAGACCGCCACTCTCCTACGAGCAGTACTTC	CASSQRPPLSYEQYF
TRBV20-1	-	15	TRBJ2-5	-	TGCAGTGCTAGAGATAGGCGGAAGTACCAAGAGACCCAGTACTTC	CSARDRRKYQETQYF
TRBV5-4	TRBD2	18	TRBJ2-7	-	TGTGCCAGCAGGTCCGGGCCTGGAGTTAGTAGCGGGGGGGTTGAGCAGTACTTC	CASRSGPGVSSGGVEQYF
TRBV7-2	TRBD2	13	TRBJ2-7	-	TGTGCCAGCAGCTTCCAGCGGGGTACCGAGCAGTACTTC	CASSFQRGTEQYF
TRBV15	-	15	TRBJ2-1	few	TGTGCCACCAGCAGAGGTACGGCTGGCTACAATGAGCAGTTCTTC	CATSRGTAGYNEQFF
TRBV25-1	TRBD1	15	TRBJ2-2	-	TGTGCCAGCATGCCCAACAGGGGTTCCACCGGGGAGCTGTTTTTT	CASMPNRGSTGELFF
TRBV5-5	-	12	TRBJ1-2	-	TGTGCCAGCAGCTTGGCCGGCGATGGCTACACCTTC	CASSLAGDGYTF
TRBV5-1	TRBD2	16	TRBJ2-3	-	TGCGCCAGCAGAACCGGGGGGGGCCCTAGCACAGATACGCAGTATTTT	CASRTGGGPSTDTQYF
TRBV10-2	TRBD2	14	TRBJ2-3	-	TGCGCCAGCAGACTAGCGGGGGGGCCAGATACGCAGTATTTT	CASRLAGGPDTQYF
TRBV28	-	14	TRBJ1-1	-	TGTGCCAGCAGCCCTACAGGGCTGAACACTGAAGCTTTCTTT	CASSPTGLNTEAFF
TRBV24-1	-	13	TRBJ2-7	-	TGTGCCACCAGTGACGTCAACTCCTACGAGCAGTACTTC	CATSDVNSYEQYF
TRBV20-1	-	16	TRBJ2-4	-	TGCAGTGCTAGAGATCGTGGAGGAAGGACGCAAAACATTCAGTACTTC	CSARDRGGRTQNIQYF